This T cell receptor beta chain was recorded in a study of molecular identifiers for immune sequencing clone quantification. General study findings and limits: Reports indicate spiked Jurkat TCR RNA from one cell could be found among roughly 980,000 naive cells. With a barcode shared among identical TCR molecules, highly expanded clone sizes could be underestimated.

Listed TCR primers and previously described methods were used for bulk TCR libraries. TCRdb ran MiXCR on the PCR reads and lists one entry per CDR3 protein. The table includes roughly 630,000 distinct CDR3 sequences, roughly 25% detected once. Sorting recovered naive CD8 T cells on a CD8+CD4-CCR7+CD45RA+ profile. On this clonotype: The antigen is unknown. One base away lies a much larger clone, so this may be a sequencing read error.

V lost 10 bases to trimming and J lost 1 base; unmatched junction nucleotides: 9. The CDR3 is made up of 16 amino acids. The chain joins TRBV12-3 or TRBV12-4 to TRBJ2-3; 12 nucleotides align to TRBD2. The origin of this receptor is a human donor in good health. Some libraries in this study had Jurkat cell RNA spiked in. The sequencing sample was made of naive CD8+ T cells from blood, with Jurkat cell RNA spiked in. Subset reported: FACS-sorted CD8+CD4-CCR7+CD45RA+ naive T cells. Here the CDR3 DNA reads TGTGCCAACAGACCCCCTAGCGGGAGGGGCACAGATACGCAGTATTTT. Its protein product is CANRPPSGRGTDTQYF.